The 17 T cell receptor beta chains presented below share a single source sample, sequenced in a study of neurological immune-mediated disorders (dated by TCRdb to about 2019). Libraries were built with 5' RACE. TCRdb lists the instrument as Illumina HiSeq 2500. In-frame beta chains were kept once TCRdb had trimmed the public reads at Q25 with fastp and called clones with MiXCR. Entries are consolidated by CDR3 protein sequence, retaining the most common genes and DNA. The sample contains some 37,000 distinct CDR3 sequences, 4% to 5.5% of them found a single time. The ten largest clonotypes hold approximately 8.7% of the sample. The sample taken for sequencing was CD4+ T cells from blood. The receptors come from a man aged 18 to 35 in good health.

This clonotype was recorded at least ten times. The chain has TRBV12-3 or TRBV12-4 and TRBJ2-7, with 8 nucleotides matching TRBD1. Trimming at V came to 4 bases and at J to 2 bases, leaving 1 base not matched to a gene. The CDR3 loop spans 13 amino acids. CDR3 sequence reads: CASSSTGAYEQYF. The DNA for the CDR3 is TGTGCCAGCAGTTCGACAGGGGCCTACGAGCAGTACTTC.

This clonotype was seen at least ten times. The rearrangement links TRBV5-1 to TRBJ2-5, with 7 bases aligning to TRBD1. Germline CDR1 reads SGHRS; CDR2 reads YFSETQ. With V trimmed by 4 bases and J by 5 bases, 8 bases remained unmatched. The CDR3 is made up of 14 amino acids. CDR3 in DNA: TGCGCCAGCAGCCTCCTTGACAGGGATGAGACCCAGTACTTC. Its translation: CASSLLDRDETQYF.

At least ten counts were recorded for this clonotype. The V and J genes are TRBV7-2 and TRBJ1-2, with D possibly TRBD1 on 5 matching bases. The ends were cut back, 1 base at V and 7 bases at J, with 13 bases in the middle. The germline gives CDR1 SGHTA, CDR2 FQGNSA. The CDR3 totals 14 residues. The CDR3 region has the DNA TGTGCCAGCAGCTTAGATGGGCAGGGCAGTGGCTACACCTTC. Translating it yields CASSLDGQGSGYTF.

The V and J genes are TRBV3-1 and TRBJ2-5, with 8 bases identical to TRBD2. J lost 5 bases, V lost 1 base, and 3 bases had no gene match. Germline-derived CDR1 and CDR2 are LGHDT and YNNKEL (reference sequence). This CDR3 contains 14 residues. The CDR3 here is CASSQAGGPETQYF. The CDR3 nucleotides read TGTGCCAGCAGCCAAGCGGGGGGGCCCGAGACCCAGTACTTC.

This clonotype has a count of ten or more. This chain links TRBV2 with TRBJ1-1; no definite D call. From germline, CDR1 is SNHLY and CDR2 FYNNEI. Trimming removed 8 bases at V and 0 bases at J, with 10 bases between. This CDR3 contains 13 residues. CDR3 in amino acids: CASWREVNTEAFF. In DNA form, the CDR3 reads TGTGCCAGCTGGCGGGAGGTGAACACTGAAGCTTTCTTT.

This clonotype has at least ten counts. The chain carries TRBV15 and TRBJ1-5; 8 bases fit TRBD1. The CDR3 consists of 16 residues. The junction had 9 bases not matched to a gene; V was cut back by 1 base and J by 7 bases. The V gene's germline CDR1 is LNHNV and CDR2 YYDKDF (reference sequence). This chain's CDR3 is CATSRVSTGEGQPQHF. In DNA, the CDR3 is TGTGCCACCAGCAGAGTTTCGACAGGGGAGGGACAGCCCCAGCATTTT.

In this sample, this clonotype turned up many times. The V call is TRBV5-1, the J call TRBJ1-2; D is possibly TRBD1 (6 bases). This CDR3 is 15 amino acids long. Germline CDR1 SGHRS, CDR2 YFSETQ. V lost 1 base and J lost 6, with 16 bases in between. In DNA, the CDR3 is TGCGCCAGCAGCTTGTCTGGACAGTTCCCTGATGGCTACACCTTC. It specifies CASSLSGQFPDGYTF.

This clonotype has at least ten counts. The chain has TRBV18 and TRBJ1-5; the D gene is possibly TRBD1 (6 bases). This CDR3 has 17 residues. The V gene's germline CDR1 is KGHSH and CDR2 LQKENI. V lost 4 bases to trimming and J lost 0 bases, with 16 bases between them. The CDR3 sequence is CASSRDITGYSNQPQHF. As DNA, the CDR3 is TGTGCCAGCTCACGTGATATTACAGGGTATAGCAATCAGCCCCAGCATTTT.

This clonotype was detected ten times or more. The genes are TRBV9 and TRBJ1-5; no reliable D call. V was cut by 0 bases and J by 1 base, with 5 bases left in between. Germline-derived CDR1 and CDR2 are SGDLS and YYNGEE. The CDR3 length is 14 residues. CDR3 DNA sequence: TGTGCCAGCAGCGTAGATGGGAGCAATCAGCCCCAGCATTTT. This codes for CASSVDGSNQPQHF.

This clonotype occurred many times. The V gene is TRBV10-3, the J gene TRBJ1-5; the D is unclear. This CDR3 is built from 14 residues. V lost 2 bases and J 6 bases, leaving 11 bases between the germline ends. Germline V gene data show CDR1 as ENHRY and CDR2 as SYGVKD. CDR3 nucleotides: TGTGCCATCAGTGAGGAACAAAGTGTTCAGCCCCAGCATTTT. This sequence encodes CAISEEQSVQPQHF.

This clonotype was seen ten or more times. J is TRBJ1-6 and V is TRBV20-1, with 9 positions matching TRBD1. This CDR3 comprises 12 residues. The junction had 9 bases not matched to a gene; V was cut back by 3 bases and J by 18 bases. Germline-derived CDR1 and CDR2 are DFQATT and SNEGSKA (reference sequence). The CDR3 is CSASGPQGANHF. CDR3 in DNA: TGCAGTGCTAGTGGCCCACAGGGGGCCAACCACTTT.

This clonotype has a count of ten or more. The chain employs TRBV5-1 and TRBJ2-1; D is uncertain. Per germline, CDR1 SGHRS and CDR2 YFSETQ. This CDR3 comprises 15 residues. V was shortened by 0 bases and J by 4 bases, with 11 bases between the two germline ends. Here the CDR3 DNA reads TGCGCCAGCAGCTTGGGGGCCCGCGAATACAATGAGCAGTTCTTC. As protein: CASSLGAREYNEQFF.

This clonotype was seen at least ten times. CDR3 DNA: TGTGCCAGCAGTTCGTCTACAGGGGGCGGCTACGAGCAGTACTTC. Residues: CASSSSTGGGYEQYF. The chain couples TRBV27 to TRBJ2-7; TRBD1 matches 9 bases. This CDR3 has 15 amino acids. J gave up 3 bases and V 4 bases, and 7 bases lay outside the gene matches. The germline V gene has CDR1 MNHEY and CDR2 SMNVEV (reference sequence).

This clonotype was seen repeatedly, ten times or more. This chain links TRBV4-2 with TRBJ2-7; D not certain. CDR3 length: 15 amino acids. V was cut by 7 bases and J by 0 bases, with 16 bases left in between. CDR1 is LGHNA, CDR2 YNFKEQ, per germline. CDR3: CASNPPHENSYEQYF. The DNA of the CDR3 is TGTGCCAGCAACCCACCCCACGAAAACTCCTACGAGCAGTACTTC.

This clonotype has ten or more counts. The chain carries TRBV5-1 and TRBJ1-1; D might be TRBD1 (5 bases). The V gene lost 2 bases and the J gene lost 6 bases, with 11 bases spanning the gap. Germline lookup yields CDR1 SGHRS and CDR2 YFSETQ. The CDR3 loop spans 13 amino acids. In DNA, the CDR3 is TGCGCCAGCAGCTTAAACGGGGCGGCTGAAGCTTTCTTT. Residues: CASSLNGAAEAFF.

The sample holds many counts of this clonotype. This chain joins TRBV6-6 and TRBJ2-7, with D maybe TRBD1 (5 bases). CDR1 MNHNY and CDR2 SVGAGI come from the germline V gene (reference sequence). V was trimmed by 6 bases and J by 0 bases, leaving 9 bases between them. The CDR3 totals 13 residues. The CDR3 DNA sequence: TGTGCCAGCAGCCGACAGCTCTCCTACGAGCAGTACTTC. The encoded protein is CASSRQLSYEQYF.

The genes are TRBV3-1 and TRBJ2-7, with D unresolved. Trimming removed 4 bases at V and 2 bases at J, with 18 bases between. CDR1 is LGHDT and CDR2 is YNNKEL in the germline V gene (reference sequence). The CDR3 contains 16 residues. The CDR3, as DNA: TGTGCCAGCAGCCCAGAAGCTGGTAGAATCGCCTACGAGCAGTACTTC. Translating it yields CASSPEAGRIAYEQYF.